This record concerns one TCR beta chain sequence. The data originate from a study of blood T cell repertoires in COVID-19. At the level of the study: T cells, B-cell-depleted T cells, or PBMCs provided the cDNA or gDNA that served as material.

The ends were cut back, 6 bases at V and 2 bases at J, with 10 bases in the middle. This CDR3 region has 13 residues. Per the germline V gene, CDR1 is SNHLY and CDR2 is FYNNEI. TCRdb's table, derived via immunoSEQ multiplex PCR, lists solely in-frame clones and lacks some. This table has around 370,000 clones, almost 90% appearing once. V gene TRBV2 combines with J gene TRBJ1-1; the D is unclear. This TCR derives from an older woman with COVID-19, enrolled during active disease. Sequencing was carried out using peripheral blood. CDR3 DNA sequence: TGTGCCAGCAGGGGAGATTCTAACACTGAAGCTTTCTTT. Its protein is CASRGDSNTEAFF.